The next 12 T cell receptor beta chains were all read from a single sample in a study of blood T cells in healthy people across ages. Sample-barcoded 5' priming and a J-beta primer mix drove a second PCR of about 6 to 12 cycles. In TCRdb, the 5' RACE reads were re-called with MiXCR into one record per CDR3 protein. The sample lists approximately 1,700,000 distinct CDR3 sequences, about two fifths seen once, with more than 20% in the top ten. Source material: blood. These receptors came from a human donor in good health.

The chain combines TRBV6-5 with TRBJ2-5, with 8 bases fitting TRBD1. The CDR3 is 13 residues long. V was clipped by 8 bases and J by 4 bases; unmatched bases: 6. Germline loops: CDR1 MNHEY, CDR2 SVGAGI. CDR3 DNA: TGTGCCAGCCAGGGGGCAGGGGGAGAGACCCAGTACTTC. Residues: CASQGAGGETQYF.

The chain combines TRBV11-1 with TRBJ2-7, with TRBD1 identical over 8 bases. Looked up from germline, CDR1 is SGHAT and CDR2 is FQDESV (reference sequence). CDR3 size: 14 residues. V lost 5 bases, J lost 3 bases, and 6 bases stayed unmatched. The CDR3 DNA sequence: TGTGCCAGCAGCCGGACAGGGATTAACTACGAGCAGTACTTC. Its protein product is CASSRTGINYEQYF.

As to this clonotype: A read error may be the cause here, since a much bigger clone is one base away. The rearrangement joins TRBV4-3 to TRBJ1-4, with 7 positions matching TRBD1. With V trimmed by 1 base and J by 12 bases, 11 bases remained unmatched. Germline loops: CDR1 LGHNA, CDR2 YSLEER. This CDR3 spans 15 amino acids. Written as DNA, the CDR3 is TGCGCCAGCAGCCAAGTGGGACAGCGAGGTCGGGAACTGTTTTTT. Translating gives CASSQVGQRGRELFF.

This clonotype appeared a few times. The chain is built from TRBV29-1 and TRBJ2-7, with D hard to call. CDR3 length: 16 residues. Germline V gene lookup returns CDR1 SQVTM and CDR2 ANQGSEA. Trimming left V 4 bases short and J 3 bases short, with 22 bases between. The CDR3 here is CSVGSTGPFSDYEQYF. As DNA, the CDR3 is TGCAGCGTTGGTTCGACGGGCCCTTTTTCGGACTACGAGCAGTACTTC.

This clonotype was observed a handful of times. The chain couples TRBV9 to TRBJ1-3; D gene ambiguous. CDR3 length: 14 amino acids. CDR1 and CDR2 (germline): SGDLS, YYNGEE. V was clipped by 2 bases and J by 4 bases, with 10 bases between them. CDR3 in DNA: TGTGCCAGCAGCGTGGAAGCGTCAGGAAACACCATATATTTT. Its translation is CASSVEASGNTIYF. The full variable domain, in which reference TRBV9 and TRBJ1-3 provide the parts outside the CDR3, is DSGVTQTPKHLITATGQRVTLRCSPRSGDLSVYWYQQSLDQGLQFLIQYYNGEERAKGNILERFSAQQFPDLHSELNLSSLELGDSALYFCASSVEASGNTIYFGEGSWLTVV.

The sample holds a few counts of this clonotype. The chain combines TRBV7-2 with TRBJ2-1; D ambiguous. Germline-derived CDR1 and CDR2 are SGHTA and FQGNSA. V was clipped by 6 bases and J by 7 bases, with 13 bases between them. This CDR3 is 13 amino acids long. CDR3 nucleotide sequence: TGTGCCAGCAGTATAGGCCAGGCAAATGAGCAGTTCTTC. The encoded protein is CASSIGQANEQFF.

The rearrangement joins TRBV12-3 or TRBV12-4 to TRBJ1-5, with D tentatively TRBD1 (6 bases). V dropped 1 base and J dropped 10 bases, with 14 bases sitting between them. The CDR3 extends over 14 amino acids. The CDR3 sequence: CASSLGDNPHPQHF. For the CDR3, the DNA is TGTGCCAGCAGTTTAGGGGACAACCCCCACCCCCAGCATTTT.

This clonotype has just a few counts. This CDR3 reads CASSLASGRSYEQYF. CDR3 sequence (DNA): TGTGCCAGCAGCTTGGCTAGCGGGCGATCCTACGAGCAGTACTTC. This chain links TRBV7-2 with TRBJ2-7, with 8 bases that match TRBD2. The V segment lost 3 bases and the J segment 1 base; nucleotides outside the gene matches: 5. The germline V gene encodes CDR1 SGHTA and CDR2 FQGNSA. The CDR3 spans 15 residues.

This clonotype appeared a few times. The J gene is TRBJ2-7, the V gene TRBV12-3 or TRBV12-4, with TRBD1 matching 7 bases. Trimming took 6 bases from V and 5 from J; bases not matched to a gene: 10. The CDR3 is 14 residues long. CDR3 coding DNA: TGTGCCAGCAGCGACTCGACAGGGTTTAACGAGCAGTACTTC. Translation: CASSDSTGFNEQYF.

The rearrangement joins TRBV27 to TRBJ2-3, with D tentatively TRBD2 (6 bases). The V gene lost 6 bases and the J gene lost 0 bases, with 10 bases spanning the gap. CDR3 length: 14 residues. Germline loops: CDR1 MNHEY, CDR2 SMNVEV (reference sequence). Written as DNA, the CDR3 is TGTGCCAGCAGAAGGGACTCTAGCACAGATACGCAGTATTTT. It encodes CASRRDSSTDTQYF.

V gene TRBV6-4 combines with J gene TRBJ1-1; D unclear. The CDR3 is 15 amino acids. Germline V gene lookup returns CDR1 MRHNA and CDR2 SNTAGT. The V end was cut by 6 bases, the J end by 5 bases, with 19 bases between. The CDR3 sequence: CASRREDLLGTEAFF. CDR3 nucleotides: TGTGCCAGCAGAAGAGAGGACTTACTGGGGACTGAAGCTTTCTTT.

The J gene is TRBJ1-2, the V gene TRBV20-1; weak D call: TRBD1 (6 bases). Trimming left V 6 bases short and J 4 bases short, with 15 bases between. Per germline, CDR1 DFQATT and CDR2 SNEGSKA (reference sequence). The CDR3 sequence is 13 residues long. The CDR3 sequence: CSAPDRLSYGYTF. CDR3 DNA: TGCAGTGCCCCGGACAGACTATCCTATGGCTACACCTTC.